This entry describes one T cell receptor (beta chain). Assay: immunoSEQ multiplex PCR; the TCRdb copy retains only in-frame clones and omits some. The sample has around 3,000 clones, approximately 80% seen once. This specimen comes from a study of control samples from healthy donors and cancer patients. The CDR3 is 15 amino acids. Germline CDR1 is SGHNT and CDR2 is YYREEE (reference sequence). V shed 5 bases, J shed 4 bases, and the junction held 7 bases outside the gene matches. The chain is built from TRBV5-4 and TRBJ1-3; 9 bases are shared with TRBD1. What was sequenced was formalin-fixed, paraffin-embedded tissue. The sequence came from a male donor with melanoma. CDR3 DNA: TGTGCCAGCAGTTCCGGGACAGGGCAAGGAAACACCATATATTTT. Its protein product is CASSSGTGQGNTIYF.